This T cell receptor (beta chain) is drawn from a study of T cells in Graves' hyperthyroidism and ophthalmopathy (dated by TCRdb to between 2018 and 2021). In the study overall: Peripheral blood was collected at initial diagnosis, before any treatment. The study also compared thyroid tissue and blood T-cell repertoires from several Graves' hyperthyroidism patients. The paper reports TCR Vbeta CDR3 sequencing of roughly 140 peripheral blood samples: approximately 43 ophthalmopathy, fewer than 85 hyperthyroidism and about 17 progressor patients. After sampling, hyperthyroidism patients received methimazole starting at 30 mg daily, and ophthalmopathy patients received high-dose intravenous methylprednisolone. Prospective prediction of ophthalmopathy was tested in an independent validation cohort of about 19 hyperthyroidism patients and around 16 patients who later progressed to ophthalmopathy. The 75 to 100 discovery patients were divided at random into training and test sets in a 7:3 ratio. TCR V-J signatures able to tell the groups apart were searched for in a discovery cohort of some 97 patients, of whom over 40 had Graves' ophthalmopathy and roughly 59 had stable Graves' hyperthyroidism. General conclusions and limits of the study: No statistical method was used to set the sample size in advance, and investigators knew the group allocation. A 13 V-J signature model separated ophthalmopathy from stable hyperthyroidism, with approximately 87% sensitivity and 81.08% specificity in cross-validation and 80%/75% in testing. Most expanded thyroid clonotypes (frequency above 0.001) were also found in blood, which suggests that blood repertoires may mirror thyroid immune responses. In validation, the model predicted progression to ophthalmopathy a median of 6.5 months before onset, with over 55% sensitivity and 72.22% specificity.

At the junction V is shortened by 3 bases and J by 2 bases, with 10 bases in between. CDR1 and CDR2 are read off the germline V gene (reference sequence) as GTSNPN and SVGIG. The CDR3 numbers 13 residues from cysteine through phenylalanine. Only CDR3 DNA is held: 39 bases, read in frame from base 1. This clonotype was picked up a small number of times. The antigen it recognizes is unknown. Base qualities were left out, and no much larger clone turns up one base away. The TCR beta CDR3 regions were amplified from the RNA transcripts. For the first round of RT-PCR on the TCR CDR3, the HTBI primer set was used together with the Qiagen OneStep RT-PCR kit. Libraries were constructed in a second round of multiplex PCR, after which size selection and purification were carried out. The libraries were sequenced on an Illumina HiSeq2000 using paired-end 100 bp reads. The published analysis was carried out like this. SOAPnuke was used to process the raw data, removing reads that contained adapters or uncalled bases, had a mean Phred below 15, or lacked an exact match to the constant primer or identifier. High-quality paired reads were merged using COPE v1.2.5, and each unique nucleotide sequence was defined as a clonotype. MiTCR v1.1 was used to align the clonotypes against IMGT TRBV, TRBD and TRBJ reference segments. Only V-J combinations with frequency above 0.0001, covering about 99% of repertoires, were analysed. The TCS score was defined as the ratio of F50 (clonal expansion) to E x V (chaos), calculated using BLOSUM62-based TCRdist between CDR3 peptides within each V-J. Welch's t-statistics and random forest reduced 514 V-J features to 13, which were used in a naive Bayes classifier (R e1071). Thyroid-blood repertoire similarity was quantified with the Morisita-Horn index. In TCRdb, the public reads were trimmed at Q25 with fastp and aligned with MiXCR, with productive beta chains retained. Each entry is one CDR3 protein sequence, shown with its most common DNA and genes. TCRdb, not the original authors, processed these V and J calls. For this sample there are approximately 610,000 distinct CDR3 sequences; about 15% appear just once. The top ten clonotypes cover 4% to 5.5% of the sample.

Moderately to severely active disease, a Clinical Activity Score of at least 3, a NOSPECS grade of at least 4, and a duration under 3 months were present in ophthalmopathy patients. Any patient with an uncontrolled infection, another autoimmune disease, pregnancy or lactation was excluded. Diagnoses relied on clinical symptoms, serum thyroxine and TRAb, thyroid ultrasound and orbital computed tomography. PBMCs were isolated from 7.5 to 10 ml of fresh peripheral blood by Ficoll-Paque density gradient centrifugation. Total RNA was extracted with Trizol reagent, and quality was checked on an Agilent 2100 Bioanalyzer.

The specimen sequenced was blood. In this chain, TRBV30 is recombined with TRBJ2-5; possibly the D gene is TRBD1, per 6 matching bases. The clonotype comes from a woman in her thirties or forties with Graves' ophthalmopathy. The sequenced DNA is TGTGCCTGGAGCTTGAGGGGGCAAGAGACCCAGTACTTC. Protein translation: CAWSLRGQETQYF.